This passage covers 19 T cell receptor beta chains from one sample sequenced in a study of blood T cell repertoires in COVID-19 (dated by TCRdb to between 2020 and 2021). Libraries came from the immunoSEQ multiplex PCR assay. TCRdb re-hosts the immuneACCESS table, in-frame sequences only. Its copies lack some clones; in the studies checked, an unresolved V gene accounts for under half of them, and the cause for the rest is not known. Here the sample has approximately 250,000 clones; 70% to 90% occur a single time. The top ten clones comprise around 2% of the sample. What was sequenced was peripheral blood. Source of these receptors: a man in his thirties or forties who had recovered from COVID-19.

This clone was seen ten or more times. The CDR3 DNA follows: TGTGCCAGCAGCAAGGGAGGGGGGTATGGCTACACCTTC. Translation gives CASSKGGGYGYTF. The chain joins TRBV21-1 to TRBJ1-2. TRBV21-1 is recorded as a pseudogene. CDR3 length: 13 amino acids.

This clone was seen just once. The V and J genes are TRBV7-9 and TRBJ1-2; perhaps TRBD1 as D (5 bases). The V gene's germline CDR1 is SEHNR and CDR2 FQNEAQ (reference sequence). Trimming left V 5 bases short and J 2 bases short, with 18 bases between. CDR3 size: 16 residues. The CDR3 sequence is CASSRGRGTQNYGYTF. As DNA, the CDR3 is TGTGCCAGCAGCCGAGGAAGGGGCACCCAAAACTATGGCTACACCTTC.

In the case of this clone: The junction departs from the called germline gene at one end, perhaps through a read error. V is TRBV19 and J is TRBJ2-1; the D gene is possibly TRBD1 (7 bases). The CDR3 has 13 amino acids. Germline CDR1 and CDR2: LNHDA and SQIVND (reference sequence). CDR3 loop: CASKVGLRGTVVF. For the CDR3, the DNA is TGTGCCAGTAAGGTGGGCCTACGCGGGACAGTAGTCTTC. The variable domain in full, completed from reference TRBV19 and TRBJ2-1, reads DGGITQSPKYLFRKEGQNVTLSCEQNLNHDAMYWYRQDPGQGLRLIYYSQIVNDFQKGDIAEGYSVSREKKESFPLTVTSAQKNPTAFYLCASKVGLRGTVVFGPGTRLTVL.

J is TRBJ2-4 and V is TRBV29-1, with a tentative D call TRBD2 (5 bases). This CDR3 region has 12 residues. V lost 7 bases and J lost 8, with 15 bases in between. The germline V gene encodes CDR1 SQVTM and CDR2 ANQGSEA. The CDR3 region has the DNA TGCAGCGCCGGGGTCCGAGTGGACATTCAGTACTTC. It encodes CSAGVRVDIQYF.

This clone has just one count. This sequence joins TRBV3-1 (or the pseudogene TRBV3-2) and TRBJ1-2; 7 bases map to TRBD1. The CDR3 loop spans 12 amino acids. CDR1 LGHDT and CDR2 YNNKEL come from the germline V gene (reference sequence). Trimming cost V 9 bases and J 3 bases; bases outside gene matches: 4. The CDR3 reads CARHTGDYGYTF. In DNA, the CDR3 is TGTGCCAGACACACAGGGGACTATGGCTACACCTTC.

The chain links TRBV2 to TRBJ1-5, with D possibly TRBD1 on 6 matching bases. Between the trimmed V and J ends, which lost 2 bases and 4 bases, there was a span of 9 bases. The CDR3 sequence is 14 residues long. Germline CDR1 and CDR2: SNHLY and FYNNEI. The CDR3 coding sequence is TGTGCCAGCAGTGAACAGGGGATAAATCAGCCCCAGCATTTT. This codes for CASSEQGINQPQHF.

The chain employs TRBV7-2 and TRBJ1-2, with D possibly TRBD1 on 5 matching bases. The ends were cut back, 1 base at V and 2 bases at J, with 11 bases in the middle. The CDR3 has 15 amino acids. Germline CDR1 reads SGHTA; CDR2 reads FQGNSA. In DNA, the CDR3 is TGTGCCAGCAGCTTAGTTCAAAGGGGCAACTATGGCTACACCTTC. Translating gives CASSLVQRGNYGYTF.

This clone was recorded only once. J is TRBJ1-2 and V is TRBV7-2; no firm D call. V lost 5 bases and J 5 bases, leaving 12 bases between the germline ends. CDR3 length: 13 residues. The germline V gene encodes CDR1 SGHTA and CDR2 FQGNSA. CDR3 sequence reads: CASSPKADYGYTF. The CDR3 nucleotides are TGTGCCAGCAGCCCGAAGGCGGATTATGGCTACACCTTC.

The chain is built from TRBV18 and TRBJ2-1; TRBD1 aligns across 8 bases. V shed 6 bases and J 2 bases; nucleotides not matched to a gene: 9. Germline CDR1 reads KGHSH; CDR2 reads LQKENI. The CDR3 extends over 16 amino acids. This chain's CDR3 is CASSLSTGEPYNEQFF. The CDR3 DNA follows: TGTGCCAGCTCTCTATCGACAGGGGAACCCTACAATGAGCAGTTCTTC.

V gene TRBV5-1 combines with J gene TRBJ2-6, with D perhaps TRBD2 (6 bases). The length of the CDR3 is 18 residues. The V and J ends lost 0 bases and 0 bases respectively, with 13 bases between them. Germline CDR1 reads SGHRS; CDR2 reads YFSETQ. The CDR3 region is CASSLGHPRGSGANVLTF. DNA of the CDR3: TGCGCCAGCAGCTTGGGCCATCCGCGGGGCTCTGGGGCCAACGTCCTGACTTTC.

The rearrangement uses TRBV6-4 and TRBJ2-5; 7 bases line up with TRBD2. Losses at the gene ends were 5 bases for V and 2 bases for J; bases not matched to a gene: 8. Germline CDR1 is MRHNA and CDR2 is SNTAGT. CDR3 size: 15 residues. CDR3: CASSIVWGGQETQYF. The CDR3 DNA reads as TGTGCCAGCAGTATTGTATGGGGAGGGCAAGAGACCCAGTACTTC.

The chain is built from TRBV5-1 and TRBJ2-1; possibly TRBD1 for D (6 bases). Germline V gene sequence: CDR1 SGHRS, CDR2 YFSETQ. This CDR3 has 15 amino acids. Trimming shortened V by 5 bases and J by 0 bases, and 12 bases separated the two germline ends. CDR3 DNA: TGCGCCAGCAGTTGGACGGACAGCTCCTACAATGAGCAGTTCTTC. Encoded protein: CASSWTDSSYNEQFF.

The chain is built from TRBV19 and TRBJ1-4; D may be TRBD1 (6 bases). V lost 4 bases and J 0 bases, leaving 12 bases between the germline ends. The CDR3 totals 16 residues. The germline CDR1 and CDR2 sequences are LNHDA and SQIVND (reference sequence). The CDR3 spells CASSTRQATTNEKLFF. The CDR3 DNA reads as TGTGCCAGTAGTACCCGACAGGCGACAACTAATGAAAAACTGTTTTTT.

The rearrangement links TRBV6-5 to TRBJ1-5; 9 nucleotides match TRBD1. CDR3 length: 13 residues. The V and J ends lost 8 bases and 6 bases, in that order; junction bases with no gene match: 5. The V gene's germline CDR1 is MNHEY and CDR2 SVGAGI. CDR3 residues: CASLLTGGQPQHF. The CDR3 nucleotides are TGTGCCAGCCTCCTGACAGGGGGTCAGCCCCAGCATTTT.

The chain has TRBV5-4 and TRBJ2-7, with TRBD1 matching 10 bases. The length of the CDR3 is 15 residues. From germline, CDR1 is SGHNT and CDR2 YYREEE (reference sequence). Trimming cost V 4 bases and J 5 bases; bases outside gene matches: 9. The CDR3 sequence is CASSRRDRGPHEQYF. Here the CDR3 DNA reads TGTGCCAGCAGCCGCCGGGACAGGGGACCCCACGAGCAGTACTTC.

The CDR3 is CASSNTFTDTQYF. The CDR3 DNA reads TGTGCCAGCAGCAACACGTTCACAGATACGCAGTATTTT. The rearrangement links TRBV11-2 to TRBJ2-3; D uncertain. The V end was cut by 5 bases, the J end by 2 bases, with 8 bases between. The germline V gene encodes CDR1 SGHAT and CDR2 FQNNGV. This CDR3 spans 13 amino acids.

The chain employs TRBV24-1 and TRBJ2-5; 7 bases are a match to TRBD2. Germline CDR1 and CDR2: KGHDR and SFDVKD. The CDR3 loop spans 14 amino acids. The trim removed 9 bases at V and 7 bases at J, leaving 13 bases unmatched. The CDR3 region has the DNA TGTGCCACCGAAACCCCCGGGGGGACCACGACCCAGTACTTC. The encoded protein is CATETPGGTTTQYF.

The genes are TRBV6-5 and TRBJ1-3; D call uncertain. This CDR3 spans 12 amino acids. CDR1 is MNHEY and CDR2 is SVGAGI in the germline V gene. V was clipped by 4 bases and J by 4 bases, with 5 bases between them. In DNA form, the CDR3 reads TGTGCCAGCAGTTTACACGGAAACACCATATATTTT. Translated: CASSLHGNTIYF.

The V and J genes are TRBV6-5 and TRBJ2-4; 8 bases match TRBD1. The CDR3 extends over 15 amino acids. Germline V lookup: CDR1 MNHEY, CDR2 SVGAGI. V lost 6 bases and J lost 3; bases outside the gene matches: 7. CDR3 coding DNA: TGTGCCAGCAGGACGACAGGGGCTGACAAAAACATTCAGTACTTC. Its protein product is CASRTTGADKNIQYF.